Following are 9 T cell receptor beta chains from one sample sequenced in a study of blood T cell repertoires in COVID-19 (dated by TCRdb to the early 2020s). Receptor amplification or capture employed the immunoSEQ multiplex PCR assay. Entries here come from immuneACCESS through TCRdb and include only in-frame sequences with V and J called. Some clones fail to appear in such tables; in the studies checked, an unresolved V gene covers under half of the shortfall, and the cause of the remainder is unknown. This sample comprises 110,000 or so clones, around 87% of them detected only once. The ten largest clones capture less than 9.5% of the sample. Input material: peripheral blood. All receptors come from a human donor in a cohort sampled during active COVID-19.

The chain joins TRBV5-1 to TRBJ1-1, with D possibly TRBD1 on 6 matching bases. V was cut by 6 bases and J by 4 bases, with 22 bases left in between. Germline V CDR1 and CDR2: SGHRS, YFSETQ. CDR3 length: 16 residues. CDR3 protein: CASMRGGGGSGTEAFF. The CDR3 DNA follows: TGCGCCAGCATGAGAGGGGGAGGGGGAAGCGGCACTGAAGCTTTCTTT.

V usage is TRBV28 and J usage is TRBJ1-4, with 8 nucleotides matching TRBD1. V lost 5 bases, J lost 8 bases, and 10 bases stayed unmatched. The CDR3 length is 15 residues. Germline CDR1 reads MDHEN; CDR2 reads SYDVKM. The DNA of the CDR3 is TGTGCCAGCAGTCCGCCCAGGGGGCCTCGCGAAAAACTGTTTTTT. It yields the protein CASSPPRGPREKLFF.

This sequence joins TRBV11-3 and TRBJ2-1, with 9 bases aligning to TRBD2. J gave up 8 bases and V 5 bases, and 7 bases lay outside the gene matches. CDR1 and CDR2 from the germline V gene are SGHNT and YENEEA. CDR3 length: 14 amino acids. CDR3 protein: CASSKTLAGDEQFF. The CDR3 nucleotides are TGTGCCAGCAGCAAAACACTAGCGGGTGATGAGCAGTTCTTC.

This rearrangement joins TRBV5-1 to TRBJ2-1; weak D call: TRBD2 (6 bases). Looked up from germline, CDR1 is SGHRS and CDR2 is YFSETQ. V lost 6 bases, J lost 8 bases, and 9 bases lay in between. The CDR3 totals 11 residues. The CDR3 DNA is TGCGCCAGCACCCGCGGGGATGAGCAGTTCTTC. It codes for CASTRGDEQFF.

The rearrangement links TRBV11-2 to TRBJ1-1, with no clear D. V lost 3 bases and J 6 bases, leaving 11 bases between the germline ends. This CDR3 spans 13 amino acids. Germline CDR1 SGHAT, CDR2 FQNNGV. DNA of the CDR3: TGTGCCAGCAGCTTGGAGAGACTCCCTGAAGCTTTCTTT. Amino acids: CASSLERLPEAFF.

In this sample, this clone turned up a few times. The chain employs TRBV12-3 or TRBV12-4 and TRBJ2-1, with TRBD2 identical over 9 bases. The trim removed 6 bases at V and 8 bases at J, leaving 2 bases unmatched. The CDR3 runs to 12 residues. DNA for the CDR3: TGTGCCAGCAGGACTAGCGGCTATGAGCAGTTCTTC. This gives the protein CASRTSGYEQFF.

The V call is TRBV6-5, the J call TRBJ1-5, with 8 bases matching TRBD1. Germline V gene lookup returns CDR1 MNHEY and CDR2 SVGAGI. V was clipped by 8 bases and J by 2 bases; unmatched bases: 2. The CDR3 sequence is 13 residues long. The CDR3 DNA sequence: TGTGCCAGCCTGACAGGGGGCAATCAGCCCCAGCATTTT. This gives the protein CASLTGGNQPQHF.

The chain has TRBV6-6 and TRBJ2-7, with 8 bases matching TRBD1. The germline V gene encodes CDR1 MNHNY and CDR2 SVGAGI (reference sequence). The CDR3 has 16 residues. V lost 0 bases and J lost 3; bases outside the gene matches: 7. CDR3 region: CASSYSRQGPNYEQYF. The CDR3 DNA reads TGTGCCAGCAGTTACTCCAGACAGGGGCCGAACTACGAGCAGTACTTC.

The chain recombines TRBV5-5 with TRBJ2-5; 9 bases align to TRBD2. CDR1 SGHKS and CDR2 YYEKEE come from the germline V gene (reference sequence). V was pared by 0 bases and J by 4 bases, with 7 bases of the junction left unmatched. The CDR3 covers 16 residues. The CDR3 is CASSLGSLAGSETQYF. CDR3 DNA sequence: TGTGCCAGCAGCTTGGGATCTCTAGCGGGATCAGAGACCCAGTACTTC. The variable domain in full, completed from reference TRBV5-5 and TRBJ2-5, reads DAGVTQSPTHLIKTRGQQVTLRCSPISGHKSVSWYQQVLGQGPQFIFQYYEKEERGRGNFPDRFSARQFPNYSSELNVNALLLGDSALYLCASSLGSLAGSETQYFGPGTRLLVL.